The 13 T cell receptor beta chains given below trace back to one sample, sequenced in a study of shared clonotypes between healthy human individuals. The data were produced by immunoSEQ multiplex PCR, yet TCRdb's version contains in-frame clones alone and is incomplete. The table has over a million clones, roughly 96% seen once; the top ten hold roughly 1.2%. Material for sequencing was naive CD4+ T cells sorted from blood. Subset in this sample: CD45RA+ positively selected. These receptors were taken from a man aged 25-45 years in good health.

This chain uses TRBV27 with TRBJ1-3; 8 bases map to TRBD1. The germline V gene has CDR1 MNHEY and CDR2 SMNVEV (reference sequence). The V and J ends lost 0 bases and 1 base, in that order; junction bases with no gene match: 8. The CDR3 contains 18 residues. The CDR3 reads CASSLSGQGHISGNTIYF. CDR3 nucleotides: TGTGCCAGCAGTTTATCTGGACAGGGCCATATTTCTGGAAACACCATATATTTT.

This chain connects TRBV29-1 to TRBJ1-3; D is undetermined. The germline V gene encodes CDR1 SQVTM and CDR2 ANQGSEA. CDR3 length: 12 amino acids. Between the trimmed V and J ends, which lost 4 bases and 3 bases, there was a span of 7 bases. CDR3 DNA: TGCAGCGTTGGAGGATTTGGAAACACCATATATTTT. Translation gives CSVGGFGNTIYF.

This chain uses TRBV28 with TRBJ2-7; D tentatively reads TRBD1 or TRBD2 (6 bases each). The V gene lost 7 bases and the J gene lost 7 bases, with 20 bases spanning the gap. The germline gives CDR1 MDHEN, CDR2 SYDVKM. The CDR3 spans 14 residues. CDR3 nucleotides: TGTGCCAGCAACCTCGCCTCCGGGGGCGGAGAGCAGTACTTC. It translates to CASNLASGGGEQYF.

The chain couples TRBV10-1 to TRBJ2-3; 10 nucleotides agree with TRBD2. This CDR3 has 16 residues. Unmatched junction bases numbered 7, after V lost 4 bases and J lost 3 bases. Per the germline V gene, CDR1 is WNHNN and CDR2 is SYGVQD (reference sequence). In DNA form, the CDR3 reads TGCGCCAGCAGTGGCACACTAGCGGGACGGACAGATACGCAGTATTTT. It translates to CASSGTLAGRTDTQYF.

V is TRBV15 and J is TRBJ1-2, with D possibly TRBD1 on 5 matching bases. V was clipped by 5 bases and J by 8 bases, with 12 bases between them. The CDR3 is 12 amino acids. Looked up from germline, CDR1 is LNHNV and CDR2 is YYDKDF (reference sequence). The CDR3 region is CATSWGESGYTF. For the CDR3, the DNA is TGTGCCACCAGCTGGGGGGAGTCGGGCTACACCTTC.

The V call is TRBV19, the J call TRBJ2-7; 7 nucleotides align to TRBD1. J gave up 4 bases and V 8 bases, and 8 bases lay outside the gene matches. This CDR3 has 13 residues. Germline CDR1 is LNHDA and CDR2 is SQIVND (reference sequence). For the CDR3, the DNA is TGTGCCAGTGCCACAGGGGACGCATACGAGCAGTACTTC. Its protein product is CASATGDAYEQYF.

The V call is TRBV20-1, the J call TRBJ1-1, with no clear D. Trimming shortened V by 6 bases and J by 7 bases, and 12 bases separated the two germline ends. CDR3 length equals 11 residues. Germline CDR1 reads DFQATT; CDR2 reads SNEGSKA (reference sequence). The CDR3 loop is CSASQNLEAFF. The CDR3 nucleotides are TGCAGTGCCTCCCAGAACCTTGAAGCTTTCTTT.

The chain is built from TRBV7-9 and TRBJ1-1; D is perhaps TRBD1 (5 bases). The CDR3 loop spans 15 amino acids. The V gene's germline CDR1 is SEHNR and CDR2 FQNEAQ (reference sequence). V lost 3 bases, J lost 4 bases, and 15 bases lay in between. CDR3 sequence: CASSLGRLRGTEAFF. In DNA, the CDR3 is TGTGCCAGCAGCTTGGGACGTCTGAGGGGCACTGAAGCTTTCTTT.

This rearrangement joins TRBV5-4 to TRBJ2-7; 10 nucleotides align to TRBD2. Per germline, CDR1 SGHNT and CDR2 YYREEE (reference sequence). This CDR3 contains 15 residues. Unmatched junction bases numbered 3, after V lost 0 bases and J lost 3 bases. The CDR3 region is CASSLASGSFYEQYF. In DNA, the CDR3 is TGTGCCAGCAGCTTGGCTAGCGGGAGTTTCTACGAGCAGTACTTC.

This clone has a single count. The same CDR3 is also encoded by other DNA sequences in this sample. The chain couples TRBV7-9 to TRBJ2-5; D call uncertain. Trimming pared 5 bases from V and 1 base from J, leaving 2 bases between. This CDR3 comprises 11 residues. Germline lookup yields CDR1 SEHNR and CDR2 FQNEAQ (reference sequence). CDR3 amino acids: CASSSQETQYF. The DNA for the CDR3 is TGTGCCAGCAGCAGCCAAGAGACCCAGTACTTC.

This clone was recorded only once. The chain has TRBV18 and TRBJ1-5; TRBD1 agrees at 9 bases. The CDR3 is 14 amino acids. Germline assignment: CDR1 KGHSH and CDR2 LQKENI. V shed 5 bases, J shed 6 bases, and the junction held 5 bases outside the gene matches. The CDR3 loop reads CASSAGQGSQPQHF. The CDR3, as DNA: TGTGCCAGCTCAGCTGGACAGGGGAGTCAGCCCCAGCATTTT.

In its sample, this clone was seen once. This chain connects TRBV2 to TRBJ1-3; 9 bases agree with TRBD1. Germline loops: CDR1 SNHLY, CDR2 FYNNEI. The V segment lost 9 bases and the J segment 4 bases; nucleotides outside the gene matches: 1. The CDR3 has 12 residues. CDR3 nucleotides: TGTGCCAGTGGGACAGGGGGAAACACCATATATTTT. Protein sequence: CASGTGGNTIYF.

This chain connects TRBV21-1 to TRBJ2-3; the D call in the table, TRBD2, was not verified against the DNA. TRBV21-1 is labeled a pseudogene. This CDR3 is built from 15 residues. The CDR3 loop reads CASRETITSTDTQYF. The CDR3 DNA sequence: TGTGCCAGCAGGGAGACTATTACTAGCACAGATACGCAGTATTTT.